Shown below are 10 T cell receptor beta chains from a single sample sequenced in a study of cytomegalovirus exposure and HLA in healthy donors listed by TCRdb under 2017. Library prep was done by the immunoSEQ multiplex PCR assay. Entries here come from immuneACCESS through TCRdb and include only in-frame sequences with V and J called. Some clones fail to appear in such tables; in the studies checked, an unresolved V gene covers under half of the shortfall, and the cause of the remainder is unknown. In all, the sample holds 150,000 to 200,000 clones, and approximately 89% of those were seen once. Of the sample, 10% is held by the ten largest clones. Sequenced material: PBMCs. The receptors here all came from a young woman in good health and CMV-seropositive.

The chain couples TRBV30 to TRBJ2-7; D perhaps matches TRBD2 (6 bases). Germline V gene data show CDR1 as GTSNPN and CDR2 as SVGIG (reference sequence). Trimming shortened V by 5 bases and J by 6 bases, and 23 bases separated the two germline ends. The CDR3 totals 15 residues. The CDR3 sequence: CAWAEEGRPRSEQYF. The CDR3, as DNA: TGTGCCTGGGCCGAAGAAGGGAGGCCTAGGAGCGAGCAGTACTTC.

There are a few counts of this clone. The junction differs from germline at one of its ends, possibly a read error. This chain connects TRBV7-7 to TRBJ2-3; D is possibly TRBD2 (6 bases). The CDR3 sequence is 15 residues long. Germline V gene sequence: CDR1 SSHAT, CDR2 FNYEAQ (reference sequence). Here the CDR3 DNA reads TGTGCTAGCAGCTTATCGGGCGGGATGGGAGATACGCAGTATTTT. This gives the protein CASSLSGGMGDTQYF. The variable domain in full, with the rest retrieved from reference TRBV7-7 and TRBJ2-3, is GAGVSQSPRYKVTKRGQDVTLRCDPISSHATLYWYQQALGQGPEFLTYFNYEAQPDKSGLPSDRFSAERPEGSISTLTIQRTEQRDSAMYRCASSLSGGMGDTQYFGPGTRLTVL.

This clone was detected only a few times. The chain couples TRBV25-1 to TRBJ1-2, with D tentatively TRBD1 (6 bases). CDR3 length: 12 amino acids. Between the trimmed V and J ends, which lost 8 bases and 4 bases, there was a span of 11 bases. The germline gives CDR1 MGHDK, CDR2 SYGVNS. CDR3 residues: CASADSFYGYTF. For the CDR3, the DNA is TGTGCCAGCGCGGACAGTTTCTATGGCTACACCTTC.

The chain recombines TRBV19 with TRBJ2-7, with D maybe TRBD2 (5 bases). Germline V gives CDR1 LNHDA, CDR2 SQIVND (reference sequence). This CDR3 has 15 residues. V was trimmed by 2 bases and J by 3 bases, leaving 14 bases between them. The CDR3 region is CASSIKSGELYEQYF. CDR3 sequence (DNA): TGTGCCAGTAGTATAAAGTCCGGGGAACTCTACGAGCAGTACTTC.

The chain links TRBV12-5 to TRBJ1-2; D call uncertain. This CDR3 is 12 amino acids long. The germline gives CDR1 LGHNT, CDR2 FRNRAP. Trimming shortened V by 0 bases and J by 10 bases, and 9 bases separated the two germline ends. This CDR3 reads CASGLVAPHYTF. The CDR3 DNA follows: TGTGCTAGTGGTTTGGTGGCCCCTCACTACACCTTC.

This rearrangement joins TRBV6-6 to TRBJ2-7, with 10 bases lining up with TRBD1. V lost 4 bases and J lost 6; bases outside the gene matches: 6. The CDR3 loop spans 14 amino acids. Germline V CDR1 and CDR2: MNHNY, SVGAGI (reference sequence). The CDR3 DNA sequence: TGTGCCAGCAGTTCTCCGGGACAGGGGCGCGAGCAGTACTTC. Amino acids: CASSSPGQGREQYF.

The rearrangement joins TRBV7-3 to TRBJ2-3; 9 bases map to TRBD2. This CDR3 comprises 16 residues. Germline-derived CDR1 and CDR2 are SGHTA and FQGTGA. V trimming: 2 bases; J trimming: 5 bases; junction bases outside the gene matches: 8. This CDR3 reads CASSLAGIAGVDTQYF. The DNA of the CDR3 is TGTGCCAGCAGCTTAGCGGGGATAGCGGGAGTAGATACGCAGTATTTT.

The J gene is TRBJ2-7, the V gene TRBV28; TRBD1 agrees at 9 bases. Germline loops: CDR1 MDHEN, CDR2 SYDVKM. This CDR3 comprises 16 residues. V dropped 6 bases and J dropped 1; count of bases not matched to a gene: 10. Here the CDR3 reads CASRPPGTGLSYEQYF. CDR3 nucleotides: TGTGCCAGCAGGCCCCCGGGGACAGGGTTGTCCTACGAGCAGTACTTC.

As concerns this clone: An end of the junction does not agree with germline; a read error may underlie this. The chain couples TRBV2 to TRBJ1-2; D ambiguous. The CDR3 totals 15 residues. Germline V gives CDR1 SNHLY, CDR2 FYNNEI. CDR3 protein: CASREDSYPSYGYTF. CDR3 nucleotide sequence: TGTGCCAGCAGGGAAGACTCCTACCCTTCCTATGGCTACACCTTC. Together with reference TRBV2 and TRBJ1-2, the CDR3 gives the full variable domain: EPEVTQTPSHQVTQMGQEVILRCVPISNHLYFYWYRQILGQKVEFLVSFYNNEISEKSEIFDDQFSVERPDGSNFTLKIRSTKLEDSAMYFCASREDSYPSYGYTFGSGTRLTVV.

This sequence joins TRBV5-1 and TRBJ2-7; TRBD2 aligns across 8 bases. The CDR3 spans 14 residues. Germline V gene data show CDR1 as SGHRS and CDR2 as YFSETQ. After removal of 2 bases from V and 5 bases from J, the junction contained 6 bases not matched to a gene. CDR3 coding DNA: TGCGCCAGCAGCTTAGCGGGAGTAATCGACGAGCAGTACTTC. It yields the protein CASSLAGVIDEQYF. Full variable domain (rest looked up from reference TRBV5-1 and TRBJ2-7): KAGVTQTPRYLIKTRGQQVTLSCSPISGHRSVSWYQQTPGQGLQFLFEYFSETQRNKGNFPGRFSGRQFSNSRSEMNVSTLELGDSALYLCASSLAGVIDEQYFGPGTRLTVT.